The 18 T cell receptor beta chains given below trace back to one sample, sequenced in a study of Ad26.COV2.S vaccination and SARS-CoV-2 variants (dated by TCRdb to the early 2020s). The treatment or condition label on this specimen signifies: around 19 received Ad26.COV2.S at low or high dose, single or two shots; about 5 received placebo; per-sample allocation not given. For vaccine and placebo recipients, repertoires were sequenced using samples collected on day 63 after the first injection. The receptor library was made with the immunoSEQ multiplex PCR assay. Not all clones reach the TCRdb copy of this immuneACCESS table, which keeps in-frame sequences only. Checked studies attribute under half of the gap to unresolved V genes and leave the rest unexplained. For this sample the table gives 300,000 to 400,000 clones, of which around 89% were detected only once. Around 5.8% of the sample is in the top ten clones.

Sequencing was performed on peripheral blood, taken in a trial of Ad26.COV2.S vaccine versus placebo. These receptors originate from a person between 18 and 59 years old who received the Ad26.COV2.S COVID-19 vaccine or a placebo.

The rearrangement joins TRBV7-2 to TRBJ1-5; D is possibly TRBD1 (6 bases). Germline V gene lookup returns CDR1 SGHTA and CDR2 FQGNSA. The V gene lost 5 bases and the J gene lost 1 base, with 15 bases spanning the gap. The CDR3 spans 16 residues. DNA of the CDR3: TGTGCCAGCAGCGAAGCTCCAGGGGTCAGCAATCAGCCCCAGCATTTT. Amino acid sequence: CASSEAPGVSNQPQHF.

The CDR3 DNA reads as TGTGCCAGCTCCCCGACAGGCTGGATGAACACTGAAGCTTTCTTT. Amino acids: CASSPTGWMNTEAFF. The V call is TRBV28, the J call TRBJ1-1; tentatively, D is TRBD1 (6 bases). Trimming stripped 8 bases from V and 0 bases from J, with 16 bases between. The CDR3 runs to 15 residues. CDR1 is MDHEN and CDR2 is SYDVKM in the germline V gene.

The chain has TRBV19 and TRBJ1-5; no clear D. Trimming removed 2 bases from V and 9 bases from J, with 11 bases in between. The CDR3 spans 13 residues. Per germline, CDR1 LNHDA and CDR2 SQIVND (reference sequence). This CDR3 is CASSIPPSGPQHF. The CDR3 nucleotides are TGTGCCAGTAGTATACCCCCGTCCGGGCCCCAGCATTTT.

The gene calls are TRBV4-3 and TRBJ1-2; possible D gene TRBD1, 6 bases. CDR1 is LGHNA and CDR2 is YSLEER in the germline V gene. Trimming took 4 bases from V and 5 from J, leaving 14 bases between them. The CDR3 sequence is 14 residues long. CDR3 sequence: CASSRSGQSYGYTF. CDR3 DNA: TGCGCCAGCAGCCGGTCGGGACAATCTTATGGCTACACCTTC.

The rearrangement joins TRBV15 to TRBJ2-3; 9 bases match TRBD2. The ends lost 5 bases at V and 1 base at J; junction bases unmatched: 10. The CDR3 runs to 17 residues. The V gene's germline CDR1 is LNHNV and CDR2 YYDKDF (reference sequence). Here the CDR3 DNA reads TGTGCCACCAGCCGCAAAGGGGGCGGGGGGGGCACAGATACGCAGTATTTT. Its protein is CATSRKGGGGGTDTQYF.

The CDR3 DNA reads TGTGCCAGCAGCCAAGATGTGACGGGGACAGGGGATTCACCCCTCCACTTT. Translation: CASSQDVTGTGDSPLHF. The chain combines TRBV4-2 with TRBJ1-6, with 10 bases identical to TRBD1. V dropped 0 bases and J dropped 8; count of bases not matched to a gene: 7. CDR3 length: 17 residues. CDR1 and CDR2 from the germline V gene are LGHNA and YNFKEQ.

The chain couples TRBV7-9 to TRBJ2-1; no definite D call. With 4 bases removed from V and 4 bases from J, the gap between germline ends came to 8 bases. This CDR3 has 13 residues. Per the germline V gene, CDR1 is SEHNR and CDR2 is FQNEAQ (reference sequence). CDR3 protein: CASSSTQYNEQFF. In nucleotides, the CDR3 is TGTGCCAGCAGCTCCACCCAATACAATGAGCAGTTCTTC. Complete variable domain (other parts from reference TRBV7-9 and TRBJ2-1): DTGVSQNPRHKITKRGQNVTFRCDPISEHNRLYWYRQTLGQGPEFLTYFQNEAQLEKSRLLSDRFSAERPKGSFSTLEIQRTEQGDSAMYLCASSSTQYNEQFFGPGTRLTVL.

The rearrangement joins TRBV7-3 to TRBJ1-3, with D maybe TRBD1 (5 bases). Between the trimmed V and J ends, which lost 5 bases and 3 bases, there was a span of 17 bases. The CDR3 runs 16 residues. Germline values: CDR1 SGHTA, CDR2 FQGTGA. CDR3 nucleotides: TGTGCCAGCAGCACTAACCCGGGACCAATTGGAAACACCATATATTTT. It translates to CASSTNPGPIGNTIYF. Based on the CDR3 plus reference TRBV7-3 and TRBJ1-3, the full variable domain is GAGVSQTPSNKVTEKGKYVELRCDPISGHTALYWYRQSLGQGPEFLIYFQGTGAADDSGLPNDRFFAVRPEGSVSTLKIQRTERGDSAVYLCASSTNPGPIGNTIYFGEGSWLTVV.

The chain combines TRBV4-2 with TRBJ1-2; D gene uncertain. The germline CDR1 and CDR2 sequences are LGHNA and YNFKEQ. The CDR3 contains 14 residues. Trimming shortened V by 4 bases and J by 4 bases, and 13 bases separated the two germline ends. The CDR3 region has the DNA TGTGCCAGCAGCCCCGCGAAGGGAAGCTATGGCTACACCTTC. Its translation: CASSPAKGSYGYTF.

The rearrangement uses TRBV29-1 and TRBJ1-2, with D perhaps matching TRBD1 (6 bases). This CDR3 has 10 amino acids. V lost 2 bases and J 8 bases, leaving 6 bases between the germline ends. Germline assignment: CDR1 SQVTM and CDR2 ANQGSEA. CDR3: CSVEQGGYTF. The CDR3 nucleotides read TGCAGCGTTGAACAGGGGGGCTACACCTTC.

This chain uses TRBV9 with TRBJ2-5, with D hard to call. Trimming stripped 0 bases from V and 2 bases from J, with 11 bases between. The CDR3 extends over 15 amino acids. Germline V gene sequence: CDR1 SGDLS, CDR2 YYNGEE. The CDR3 sequence is CASSVGPEHQETQYF. In nucleotides, the CDR3 is TGTGCCAGCAGCGTAGGCCCAGAGCATCAAGAGACCCAGTACTTC.

The chain employs TRBV7-2 and TRBJ2-2; 10 bases match TRBD1. The junction had 2 bases not matched to a gene; V was cut back by 1 base and J by 3 bases. Per the germline V gene, CDR1 is SGHTA and CDR2 is FQGNSA. CDR3 length: 16 amino acids. The CDR3 loop is CASSLEGTGDTGELFF. CDR3 in DNA: TGTGCCAGCAGCTTAGAGGGGACAGGGGACACCGGGGAGCTGTTTTTT.

The chain combines TRBV6-5 with TRBJ1-2, with 8 bases matching TRBD1. Trimming at V came to 7 bases and at J to 0 bases, leaving 7 bases not matched to a gene. Germline CDR1 and CDR2: MNHEY and SVGAGI. The CDR3 is 15 amino acids. The CDR3 spells CASNPQGGANYGYTF. In DNA, the CDR3 is TGTGCCAGCAACCCACAGGGGGGAGCTAACTATGGCTACACCTTC.

V usage is TRBV12-3 or TRBV12-4 and J usage is TRBJ1-5; D is uncertain. The CDR3 length is 12 residues. V gave up 6 bases and J gave up 9 bases, with 12 bases separating them. CDR3 protein: CASRAGSMPQHF. The CDR3 DNA sequence: TGTGCCAGCAGGGCCGGCAGTATGCCCCAGCATTTT.

The V call is TRBV6-5, the J call TRBJ1-2; D unresolved. Per germline, CDR1 MNHEY and CDR2 SVGAGI. Deletions cut 5 bases from V and 6 bases from J, with 19 bases between. This CDR3 has 15 residues. The CDR3 loop reads CASSPFYGRMNGYTF. In DNA, the CDR3 is TGTGCCAGCAGTCCGTTTTATGGCAGGATGAATGGCTACACCTTC.

The V gene is TRBV4-2, the J gene TRBJ2-1; possible D gene TRBD2, 6 bases. This CDR3 spans 18 amino acids. The V end was cut by 0 bases, the J end by 0 bases, with 15 bases between. Germline CDR1 and CDR2: LGHNA and YNFKEQ. The CDR3 DNA sequence: TGTGCCAGCAGCCAAGAAACTGGGACTTCCAGCTCCTACAATGAGCAGTTCTTC. Translated: CASSQETGTSSSYNEQFF.

This sequence joins TRBV30 and TRBJ2-3; 10 bases match TRBD2. Per germline, CDR1 GTSNPN and CDR2 SVGIG (reference sequence). The CDR3 length is 16 residues. The trim removed 0 bases at V and 2 bases at J, leaving 5 bases unmatched. CDR3 amino acids: CAWSVASGGATDTQYF. In nucleotides, the CDR3 is TGTGCCTGGAGTGTAGCTAGCGGGGGTGCCACAGATACGCAGTATTTT.

The V gene is TRBV6-2 or TRBV6-3, the J gene TRBJ2-7, with a weak D call TRBD2 (5 bases). The CDR3 has 15 amino acids. Trimming took 5 bases from V and 0 from J, leaving 14 bases between them. Germline V gene lookup returns CDR1 MNHEY and CDR2 SVGEGT. The CDR3 here is CASSLSTGISYEQYF. The DNA for the CDR3 is TGTGCCAGCAGTCTGAGTACCGGGATCTCCTACGAGCAGTACTTC.